The source of this T cell receptor (beta chain) is a study of T-cell memory formation after mild COVID-19. TCR alpha and TCR beta cDNA libraries with sample barcodes and UMIs came from 5'RACE using constant-segment primers. In TCRdb, the 5' RACE reads were re-called with MiXCR into one record per CDR3 protein. The table lists about 560,000 distinct CDR3 sequences, around 15% of them singletons. This CDR3 contains 13 residues. The trim removed 5 bases at V and 7 bases at J, leaving 6 bases unmatched. Broader study findings: Among clones peaking at day 37 in the second wave, SARS-CoV-2 specificity remained unconfirmed. Some clones that responded turned up in pre-infection memory, which suggests that cross-reactive memory joined in.

As for this clonotype: Antigen specificity is unknown.

Input material: PBMCs or a T cell subset sorted from them (not recorded which). The sequence derives from an adult woman who had mild COVID-19 (a few samples of this study predate the infection). Cell type and time point are not known. The chain recombines TRBV12-3 or TRBV12-4 with TRBJ1-2; 8 nucleotides line up with TRBD1. The CDR3 loop is CASSQGAGGGYTF. CDR3 in DNA: TGTGCCAGCAGTCAGGGGGCGGGAGGTGGCTACACCTTC.